A selection of T cell receptor beta chains follows, all from one sample in a study of blood T cell repertoires in COVID-19. Measured with immunoSEQ multiplex PCR; TCRdb has only the in-frame clones, and not every one. Among about 300,000 clones listed, approximately 86% were seen once. The material sequenced was peripheral blood. Source of these receptors: a man aged 65-85 years with acute or convalescent COVID-19. The CDR3 runs from the conserved cysteine through the conserved F or W. Each record gives: J gene, V gene, CDR3 protein.

J: TRBJ1-2
V: TRBV3-1/TRBV3-2
CDR3: CASSQGAGFGYTF

J: TRBJ1-5
V: TRBV19
CDR3: CASSRTGGGSNQPQHF

J: TRBJ1-2
V: TRBV28
CDR3: CASSEGNGYGYTF

J: TRBJ1-2
V: TRBV14
CDR3: CASSQDILGTDSFFF

J: TRBJ1-1
V: TRBV28
CDR3: CASSQPTWATEAFF

J: TRBJ1-6
V: TRBV28
CDR3: CASSLFGSSQRNSPLHF

J: TRBJ2-1
V: TRBV24-1
CDR3: CATSLAGEQFF

J: TRBJ2-3
V: TRBV9
CDR3: CASSSRTSGSTDTQYF

J: TRBJ1-4
V: TRBV5-1
CDR3: CASSPGGTDRNEKLFF

J: TRBJ2-2
V: TRBV2
CDR3: CASSASGGAGELFF

J: TRBJ2-7
V: TRBV3-1/TRBV3-2
CDR3: CASSHSSALLYEQYF